These T cell receptor beta chains were read from a single sample in a study of blood T cells in healthy people across ages. TCRdb called the 5' RACE reads again in MiXCR, with one record for every CDR3 protein. The table includes roughly 800,000 distinct CDR3 sequences, approximately 25% detected once. These same records also appear under a second study, on T cells of mothers and their children.

Material for sequencing was blood. The receptor source for this set is a boy aged 5 to 17 in good health. Both conserved end residues are part of each CDR3. A D gene is named only where the DNA matches it firmly. Clone size is stated in some rows and not others, as once, few, many or a class when expanded.

V	J	size	D	CDR3	DNA
TRBV29-1	TRBJ1-2	NA	TRBD1	CSVERGLWSYTF	TGCAGCGTTGAGAGGGGGCTATGGAGCTACACCTTC
TRBV20-1	TRBJ2-1	NA	NA	CSASLSRGYNEQFF	TGCAGTGCTAGCCTCTCACGAGGGTATAATGAGCAGTTCTTC
TRBV6-2/TRBV6-3	TRBJ2-5	NA	TRBD2	CASSYLGLAGGIRETQYF	TGTGCCAGCAGTTACCTAGGACTAGCGGGGGGGATCAGGGAGACCCAGTACTTC
TRBV29-1	TRBJ1-1	NA	NA	CSVDGYYGGSNTEAFF	TGCAGCGTTGATGGGTACTATGGGGGGTCCAACACTGAAGCTTTCTTT
TRBV12-3/TRBV12-4	TRBJ1-5	NA	TRBD1	CASSHGQENQPQHF	TGTGCCAGCAGTCACGGACAGGAGAATCAGCCCCAGCATTTT
TRBV11-2	TRBJ1-2	NA	TRBD1	CASSPLGTGNYGYTF	TGTGCCAGCAGTCCACTCGGGACAGGCAACTATGGCTACACCTTC
TRBV29-1	TRBJ2-7	NA	NA	CSVAQQLLFPYEQYF	TGCAGCGTTGCCCAACAGCTACTCTTCCCTTACGAGCAGTACTTC
TRBV15	TRBJ2-1	NA	NA	CATSRGNRDLYNEQLF	TGTGCCACCAGCAGAGGGAACCGGGACCTTTACAATGAGCAGCTCTTC
TRBV27	TRBJ2-2	NA	NA	CASSFPGYGELFF	TGTGCCAGCAGTTTCCCCGGATACGGGGAGCTGTTTTTT
TRBV28	TRBJ2-5	NA	TRBD2	CASSWIAGKQETQYF	TGTGCCAGCAGTTGGATAGCGGGAAAACAAGAGACCCAGTACTTC
TRBV7-3	TRBJ2-4	NA	NA	CASPKEGDVNIQYF	TGTGCCAGCCCGAAGGAGGGGGACGTAAACATTCAGTACTTC
TRBV28	TRBJ2-7	few	NA	CASRTISYEQYF	TGTGCCAGCAGGACGATTAGCTACGAGCAGTACTTC
TRBV10-3	TRBJ2-7	NA	TRBD1	CAILDRGRNGQYF	TGTGCCATCTTGGACAGGGGGAGAAACGGGCAGTACTTC
TRBV7-9	TRBJ2-7	NA	TRBD1	CASSGITGQYSYEQYF	TGTGCCAGCAGCGGCATCACGGGACAGTATTCCTACGAGCAGTACTTC
TRBV12-3/TRBV12-4	TRBJ2-7	NA	TRBD2	CASSLLALTYEQYF	TGTGCCAGCAGCTTACTAGCGCTTACCTACGAGCAGTACTTC
TRBV5-1	TRBJ2-1	NA	NA	CASSLALNSYNEQFF	TGCGCCAGCAGCTTGGCCCTCAACTCCTACAATGAGCAGTTCTTC
TRBV10-3	TRBJ2-7	few	TRBD2	CAISVSAGGVGEQYF	TGTGCCATCAGTGTATCAGCGGGAGGGGTCGGCGAGCAGTACTTC
TRBV12-3/TRBV12-4	TRBJ1-6	NA	NA	CASSFEVQLDSPLHF	TGTGCCAGCAGTTTTGAGGTCCAACTGGACTCACCCCTCCACTTT
TRBV5-5	TRBJ2-7	few	NA	CASSEDGLGSYEQYF	TGTGCCAGCAGCGAAGACGGCCTGGGTTCCTACGAGCAGTACTTC
TRBV29-1	TRBJ2-7	NA	TRBD2	CSVEGGGRSGEQYF	TGCAGCGTTGAAGGTGGCGGGAGATCGGGCGAGCAGTACTTC
TRBV20-1	TRBJ1-1	NA	NA	CSARDPRDLLAEAFF	TGCAGTGCTAGAGACCCCCGGGACCTATTGGCTGAAGCCTTCTTT
TRBV5-1	TRBJ1-1	few	NA	CASSPLWGTEAFF	TGCGCCAGCAGCCCTCTTTGGGGCACTGAAGCTTTCTTT
TRBV24-1	TRBJ2-3	NA	TRBD1	CATSALKGQGRADTQYF	TGTGCCACCAGTGCCCTGAAGGGACAGGGTCGGGCAGATACGCAGTATTTT
TRBV13	TRBJ2-7	few	TRBD2	CASSERGLVDEQYF	TGTGCCAGCAGCGAGCGGGGACTCGTCGACGAGCAGTACTTC
TRBV27	TRBJ1-1	NA	NA	CASSRRGGNTEAFF	TGTGCCAGCAGCCGCCGGGGTGGGAACACTGAAGCTTTCTTT
TRBV5-1	TRBJ2-7	once	TRBD1	CASSLGQGQATYEQYF	TGCGCCAGCAGCTTGGGGCAAGGACAGGCAACCTACGAGCAGTACTTC
TRBV7-2	TRBJ1-1	few	NA	CASSLGVVRGPAEAFF	TGTGCCAGCAGCTTAGGAGTTGTCCGGGGGCCGGCTGAAGCTTTCTTT
TRBV20-1	TRBJ2-1	few	TRBD2	CSAQLKTGLVSHNEQFF	TGCAGTGCCCAACTAAAAACGGGACTAGTTTCTCACAATGAGCAGTTCTTC
TRBV28	TRBJ2-1	NA	NA	CASMGEQFF	TGTGCCAGCATGGGGGAGCAGTTCTTC
TRBV2	TRBJ2-1	few	TRBD2	CASKMGGLANNEQFF	TGTGCCAGCAAAATGGGTGGACTAGCGAACAATGAGCAGTTCTTC
TRBV7-9	TRBJ1-1	NA	NA	CASSDPGGTEAFF	TGTGCCAGCAGCGACCCCGGGGGAACTGAAGCTTTCTTT
TRBV4-3	TRBJ1-5	NA	NA	CASSQDWQVNQPQHF	TGCGCCAGCAGCCAAGATTGGCAGGTCAATCAGCCCCAGCATTTT
TRBV28	TRBJ2-7	many	TRBD2	CASSLSLAGLSYEQYF	TGTGCCAGCAGTTTATCCTTAGCGGGACTATCCTACGAGCAGTACTTC
TRBV7-9	TRBJ2-1	NA	NA	CASSLGLAGYSEQFF	TGTGCCAGCAGCTTAGGGCTAGCAGGTTACAGTGAGCAGTTCTTC
TRBV12-3/TRBV12-4	TRBJ2-2	few	NA	CASSYEGHTGELFF	TGTGCCAGCAGTTATGAGGGCCACACCGGGGAGCTGTTTTTT
TRBV3-1	TRBJ2-7	few	TRBD2	CANSQVGLAGFYEQYF	TGTGCCAACAGCCAAGTGGGACTAGCGGGATTCTACGAGCAGTACTTC
TRBV7-2	TRBJ2-7	NA	TRBD2	CASSLAGSGAPYEQYF	TGTGCCAGCAGCTTAGCGGGTAGCGGGGCCCCCTACGAGCAGTACTTC
TRBV20-1	TRBJ2-5	NA	TRBD1	CSARDRAQETQYF	TGCAGTGCCAGGGACAGGGCCCAAGAGACCCAGTACTTC
TRBV7-8	TRBJ1-1	few	TRBD1	CASSSAGGRTEAFF	TGTGCCAGCAGCTCCGCAGGGGGCAGGACTGAAGCTTTCTTT
TRBV15	TRBJ2-1	NA	NA	CATSSERGPYNEQFF	TGTGCCACCAGCTCGGAGCGAGGGCCATACAATGAGCAGTTCTTC
TRBV25-1	TRBJ2-7	many	NA	CASSRHTYEQYF	TGTGCCAGCAGCCGGCACACCTACGAGCAGTACTTC
TRBV29-1	TRBJ1-4	few	TRBD1	CSASGTGFEEKLFF	TGCAGCGCCTCCGGGACAGGGTTCGAGGAAAAACTGTTTTTT
TRBV4-2	TRBJ2-7	NA	TRBD2	CASSPVSGTSGIYEQYF	TGTGCCAGCAGCCCGGTTTCCGGGACTAGCGGGATTTACGAGCAGTACTTC
TRBV20-1	TRBJ2-5	few	NA	CSARVTGETQYF	TGCAGTGCTAGAGTAACAGGAGAGACCCAGTACTTC
TRBV27	TRBJ2-7	few	NA	CASSSGPSSYEQYF	TGTGCCAGCAGCTCGGGCCCCAGCTCCTACGAGCAGTACTTC
TRBV6-2/TRBV6-3	TRBJ1-2	NA	TRBD1	CASSSPGQLSYGYTF	TGTGCCAGCAGCTCACCGGGACAGTTGTCCTATGGCTACACCTTC
TRBV4-3	TRBJ2-1	few	NA	CASSQDGRGGSNEQFF	TGCGCCAGCAGCCAAGATGGGAGGGGGGGAAGCAATGAGCAGTTCTTC
TRBV30	TRBJ2-7	NA	NA	CAWSQGSYEQYF	TGTGCCTGGAGTCAGGGGTCCTACGAGCAGTACTTC
TRBV7-9	TRBJ2-7	few	NA	CASSLRDQPYEQYF	TGTGCCAGCAGCCTCCGGGACCAACCCTACGAGCAGTACTTC
TRBV10-2	TRBJ2-3	few	NA	CASSESTIDTQYF	TGCGCCAGCAGTGAGTCGACGATCGATACGCAGTATTTT
TRBV7-9	TRBJ2-1	NA	TRBD2	CASSSGSTGLAGDNEQFF	TGTGCCAGCAGCTCCGGGAGCACGGGACTAGCGGGGGACAATGAGCAGTTCTTC
TRBV5-6	TRBJ2-3	NA	TRBD1	CASSLLGQTLTDTQYF	TGTGCCAGCAGCCTACTGGGACAGACCCTCACAGATACGCAGTATTTT